Sequencing of this T cell receptor beta chain was carried out in a study of blood T cell repertoires in COVID-19. Study overall: Spain, Italy and the United States supplied samples that represented acute and convalescent COVID-19. PBMCs, B-cell-depleted T cells, or T cells were the source of the cDNA or gDNA that made up the material.

Under the authors' procedure: Using reference gene primer amplification, nucleated cell counts were estimated. Some clones are missing from TCRdb's copy, which holds only in-frame ones; the method was immunoSEQ multiplex PCR. Clone size and V and J calls were adopted from that table, with D and trimming inferred from the DNA. Among 150,000 to 200,000 clones listed, over 80% were seen once. The length of the CDR3 is 12 residues. V was cut by 2 bases and J by 8 bases, with 8 bases left in between. Germline values: CDR1 SGDLS, CDR2 YYNGEE. Input material: peripheral blood. The sequence was obtained from a woman between 25 and 40 years old with acute or convalescent COVID-19. The chain links TRBV9 to TRBJ2-1, with a possible D match to TRBD2 (5 bases). The CDR3 DNA follows: TGTGCCAGCAGCGTGGACTCCTATGAGCAGTTCTTC. Its translation: CASSVDSYEQFF.